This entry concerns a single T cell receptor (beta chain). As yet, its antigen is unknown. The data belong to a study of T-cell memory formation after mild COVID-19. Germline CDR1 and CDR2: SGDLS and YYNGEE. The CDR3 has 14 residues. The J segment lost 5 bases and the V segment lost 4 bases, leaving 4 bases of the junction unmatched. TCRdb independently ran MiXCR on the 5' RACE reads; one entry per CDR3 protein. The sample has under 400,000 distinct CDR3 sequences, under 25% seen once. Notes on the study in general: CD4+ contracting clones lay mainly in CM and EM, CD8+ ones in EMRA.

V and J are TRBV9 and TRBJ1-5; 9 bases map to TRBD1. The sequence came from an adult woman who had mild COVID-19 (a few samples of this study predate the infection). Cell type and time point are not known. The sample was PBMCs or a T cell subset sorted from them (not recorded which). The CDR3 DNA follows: TGTGCCAGCAGCCCTCGGGACAGGGATCAGCCCCAGCATTTT. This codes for CASSPRDRDQPQHF.